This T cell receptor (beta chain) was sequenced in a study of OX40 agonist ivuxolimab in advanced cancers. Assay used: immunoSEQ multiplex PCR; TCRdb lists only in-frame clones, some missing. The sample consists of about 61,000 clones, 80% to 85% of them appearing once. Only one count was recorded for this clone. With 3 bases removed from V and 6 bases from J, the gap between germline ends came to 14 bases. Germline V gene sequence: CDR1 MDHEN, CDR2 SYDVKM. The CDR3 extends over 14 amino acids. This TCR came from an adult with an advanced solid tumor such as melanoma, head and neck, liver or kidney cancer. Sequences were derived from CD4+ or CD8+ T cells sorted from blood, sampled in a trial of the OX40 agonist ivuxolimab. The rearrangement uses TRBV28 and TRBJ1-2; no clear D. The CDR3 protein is CASSFGQARNGYTF. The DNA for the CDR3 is TGTGCCAGCAGTTTCGGTCAGGCAAGGAATGGCTACACCTTC.